What follows are 25 T cell receptor beta chains derived from one specimen sequenced in a study of vaccination effects on CD4 cells after COVID-19. TCRdb keeps only in-frame clones here, not all; method: immunoSEQ multiplex PCR. The table shows under 40,000 clones, with 55% to 85% occurring only once. ViraFEST expansion of antigen-specific CD4+ T cells with viral peptide pools preceded sequencing. Following an approximately 9-day culture, CD4+ T cells were purified. Each vaccine recipient was nucleocapsid antibody negative and had no prior SARS-CoV-2 infection. The antigens these receptors bind are not known. Material: CD4+ T cells from PBMCs cultured with HCoV-OC43 spike peptides, obtained before COVID-19 vaccination. The sample's subset: HCoV-OC43 spike overlapping peptide pool stimulation. These receptors were taken from a human donor who received a COVID-19 vaccine.

This chain uses TRBV10-3 with TRBJ1-5; D is unresolved. Germline loops: CDR1 ENHRY, CDR2 SYGVKD. The germline V and J ends were trimmed by 8 bases and 0 bases, with 17 bases remaining between them. The length of the CDR3 is 16 residues. Here the CDR3 reads CAIGPRTGDSNQPQHF. DNA for the CDR3: TGTGCCATCGGCCCGAGGACGGGTGATAGCAATCAGCCCCAGCATTTT.

The gene calls are TRBV14 and TRBJ2-7, with D hard to call. V dropped 1 base and J dropped 4 bases, with 2 bases sitting between them. The CDR3 has 11 amino acids. The V gene's germline CDR1 is SGHDN and CDR2 FVKESK. CDR3 DNA sequence: TGTGCCAGCAGCCAAGCATACGAGCAGTACTTC. It is translated as CASSQAYEQYF.

The rearrangement links TRBV27 to TRBJ1-6, with no clear D. The CDR3 totals 14 residues. The ends were cut back, 5 bases at V and 7 bases at J, with 12 bases in the middle. Looked up from germline, CDR1 is MNHEY and CDR2 is SMNVEV (reference sequence). The CDR3 region is CASSPPHRNSPLHF. CDR3 DNA: TGTGCCAGCAGTCCCCCTCATAGGAATTCACCCCTCCACTTT.

The V gene is TRBV6-6, the J gene TRBJ2-7; D not resolved. Trimming removed 6 bases from V and 5 bases from J, with 14 bases in between. Germline CDR1 and CDR2: MNHNY and SVGAGI (reference sequence). The CDR3 extends over 13 amino acids. In DNA form, the CDR3 reads TGTGCCAGCAGCCACCGGGTCAAGGACGAGCAGTACTTC. It codes for CASSHRVKDEQYF.

J is TRBJ1-4 and V is TRBV30, with D tentatively TRBD1 (6 bases). CDR3 size: 13 residues. The V end lost 8 bases, the J end lost 7 bases, and 17 bases lay between the germline ends. Germline CDR1 and CDR2: GTSNPN and SVGIG (reference sequence). CDR3 coding DNA: TGTGCCGGAAAAGGGGGGAACGGTGAAAAACTGTTTTTT. Its translation: CAGKGGNGEKLFF.

The V and J genes are TRBV7-2 and TRBJ2-3, with D possibly matching TRBD2 (6 bases). V was pared by 5 bases and J by 0 bases, with 24 bases between. The CDR3 is 19 residues long. Germline CDR1 reads SGHTA; CDR2 reads FQGNSA. The DNA of the CDR3 is TGTGCCAGCAGCCCAATACGACTCATAAGGGACTCTAGCACAGATACGCAGTATTTT. Amino acid sequence: CASSPIRLIRDSSTDTQYF.

This chain links TRBV6-5 with TRBJ1-1; D possibly corresponds to TRBD1 (5 bases). Germline assignment: CDR1 MNHEY and CDR2 SVGAGI. The CDR3 covers 14 residues. Trimming removed 3 bases from V and 1 base from J, with 9 bases in between. CDR3 sequence: CASSYLQGNTEAFF. CDR3 DNA: TGTGCCAGCAGTTATCTGCAGGGGAACACTGAAGCTTTCTTT.

This clone was seen more than once but under ten times. V is TRBV4-1 and J is TRBJ2-1; 7 bases match TRBD1. The CDR3 has 15 residues. CDR1 is MGHRA and CDR2 is YSYEKL in the germline V gene. The junction had 7 bases not matched to a gene; V was cut back by 3 bases and J by 5 bases. The CDR3: CASSQPGQKHNEQFF. Written as DNA, the CDR3 is TGCGCCAGCAGCCAGCCGGGACAGAAACACAATGAGCAGTTCTTC.

The chain links TRBV6-1 to TRBJ1-2; weak D call: TRBD1 (6 bases). Trimming took 1 base from V and 7 from J, leaving 13 bases between them. Germline CDR1 and CDR2: MNHNS and SASEGT. The CDR3 is made up of 14 amino acids. This CDR3 reads CASSEGFRGGGYTF. Written as DNA, the CDR3 is TGTGCCAGCAGTGAAGGTTTCAGGGGAGGTGGCTACACCTTC.

The rearrangement joins TRBV6-5 to TRBJ1-3, with D unclear. Trimming removed 0 bases from V and 4 bases from J, with 13 bases in between. CDR1 MNHEY and CDR2 SVGAGI come from the germline V gene. The CDR3 runs to 16 residues. For the CDR3, the DNA is TGTGCCAGCAGTTACTCGGCGAGGGTGCGGGGAAACACCATATATTTT. Translated: CASSYSARVRGNTIYF.

CDR3 coding DNA: TGCGCCAGCACCTCTACCTCCACGGGGGACCACACTGAAGCTTTCTTT. Residues: CASTSTSTGDHTEAFF. The V gene is TRBV5-1, the J gene TRBJ1-1; tentative D call: TRBD1 (5 bases). The V gene lost 6 bases and the J gene lost 3 bases, with 21 bases spanning the gap. The CDR3 consists of 16 residues. Germline-derived CDR1 and CDR2 are SGHRS and YFSETQ.

This clone has just a few counts. V usage is TRBV12-3 or TRBV12-4 and J usage is TRBJ2-7; tentative D call: TRBD2 (7 bases). With 6 bases removed from V and 12 bases from J, the gap between germline ends came to 15 bases. The CDR3 is 11 residues long. CDR3 amino acids: CASSRGGGTYF. The CDR3 DNA reads TGTGCCAGCAGCCGAGGGGGGGGCACGTACTTC.

The chain is built from TRBV7-9 and TRBJ1-2; D is ambiguous. The CDR3 totals 13 residues. Per the germline V gene, CDR1 is SEHNR and CDR2 is FQNEAQ (reference sequence). Trimming took 5 bases from V and 0 from J, leaving 7 bases between them. The CDR3 nucleotides read TGTGCCAGCAGCGGACCGGCTAACTATGGCTACACCTTC. It translates to CASSGPANYGYTF.

This clone was recorded once. The chain is built from TRBV12-3 or TRBV12-4 and TRBJ2-7; D remains unclear. V was cut by 1 base and J by 3 bases, with 7 bases left in between. This CDR3 spans 13 amino acids. The CDR3: CASSLEGGYEQYF. The CDR3 coding sequence is TGTGCCAGCAGTTTAGAAGGCGGCTACGAGCAGTACTTC.

This rearrangement joins TRBV12-3 or TRBV12-4 to TRBJ1-3; 7 bases agree with TRBD1. J was trimmed by 4 bases and V by 8 bases; bases with no gene match: 5. The CDR3 totals 13 residues. CDR3 region: CASDREAGNTIYF. The CDR3 DNA follows: TGTGCCAGCGACAGGGAAGCAGGAAACACCATATATTTT.

This clone was picked up one time. The chain links TRBV6-6 to TRBJ2-7; 7 bases align to TRBD1. The J segment lost 2 bases and the V segment lost 0 bases, leaving 4 bases of the junction unmatched. Germline assignment: CDR1 MNHNY and CDR2 SVGAGI (reference sequence). This CDR3 is built from 15 residues. The CDR3 reads CASSYSGTATYEQYF. CDR3 sequence (DNA): TGTGCCAGCAGTTACTCGGGGACAGCTACCTACGAGCAGTACTTC.

The chain is built from TRBV21-1 and TRBJ2-3; TRBD1 is taken as the D call from the table, unchecked against the DNA. TRBV21-1 is recorded as a pseudogene. The CDR3 has 16 residues. The CDR3 DNA reads as TGTGCCAGCAGCAAATTAGGACAGGGGGCTTCAGATACGCAGTATTTT. Its translation: CASSKLGQGASDTQYF.

The CDR3 nucleotides are TGTGCCAGCAGCCAAGCTCACGTGAGCAATCAGCCCCAGCATTTT. Translated: CASSQAHVSNQPQHF. The chain uses TRBV3-1 (or the pseudogene TRBV3-2) and TRBJ1-5; D gene uncertain. The V gene's germline CDR1 is LGHDT and CDR2 YNNKEL (reference sequence). Trimming took 1 base from V and 1 from J, leaving 8 bases between them. The CDR3 has 15 amino acids.

The rearrangement joins TRBV28 to TRBJ1-1; D unresolved. Germline CDR1 reads MDHEN; CDR2 reads SYDVKM. Trimming cost V 5 bases and J 8 bases, with 15 bases left between them. The CDR3 has 13 amino acids. CDR3 loop: CASSRTWLAEAFF. Here the CDR3 DNA reads TGTGCCAGCAGTCGAACTTGGTTGGCGGAAGCTTTCTTT.

This chain joins TRBV5-4 and TRBJ2-5; TRBD2 agrees at 7 bases. The CDR3 covers 16 residues. Losses at the gene ends were 5 bases for V and 2 bases for J; bases not matched to a gene: 12. Germline V CDR1 and CDR2: SGHNT, YYREEE (reference sequence). The CDR3 DNA reads TGTGCCAGCAGTCCCGGGCTAGCGGCGATACAAGAGACCCAGTACTTC. Its protein is CASSPGLAAIQETQYF.

The V call is TRBV13, the J call TRBJ2-1; 9 bases agree with TRBD1. Germline-derived CDR1 and CDR2 are PRHDT and FYEKMQ (reference sequence). The J segment lost 5 bases and the V segment lost 5 bases, leaving 19 bases of the junction unmatched. The CDR3 is 19 residues long. In DNA form, the CDR3 reads TGTGCCAGCAGCCGAACCCGTTACCTCGACAGGGGGGATAACAATGAGCAGTTCTTC. Amino acids: CASSRTRYLDRGDNNEQFF.

The chain carries TRBV5-4 and TRBJ1-1, with D possibly being TRBD1 (5 bases). CDR3 size: 13 residues. Germline CDR1 reads SGHNT; CDR2 reads YYREEE (reference sequence). The V and J ends lost 4 bases and 1 base respectively, with 8 bases between them. CDR3 protein: CASSPGQNTEAFF. CDR3 sequence (DNA): TGTGCCAGCAGCCCCGGACAGAACACTGAAGCTTTCTTT.

The chain links TRBV12-3 or TRBV12-4 to TRBJ1-2; no reliable D call. Trimming pared 10 bases from V and 1 base from J, leaving 10 bases between. The CDR3 covers 12 residues. In DNA, the CDR3 is TGTGCCATCTCCCGGGATAACTATGGCTACACCTTC. This sequence encodes CAISRDNYGYTF.

The CDR3 bases are TGTGCCAGCAGACAGAGCGGGGGGGCCGGGAATGAGCAGTTCTTC. Translated, it gives CASRQSGGAGNEQFF. J is TRBJ2-1 and V is TRBV11-2; 10 bases align to TRBD2. This CDR3 is 15 amino acids long. V shed 6 bases and J 7 bases; nucleotides not matched to a gene: 9. Germline CDR1 SGHAT, CDR2 FQNNGV.

A few counts support this clone. The V and J genes are TRBV2 and TRBJ2-7; D might be TRBD2 (6 bases). CDR3 length: 13 residues. V lost 6 bases and J lost 3, with 12 bases in between. In germline, CDR1 is SNHLY, CDR2 FYNNEI. The CDR3 DNA is TGTGCCAGCAGGGGAGGCCCTTACTACGAGCAGTACTTC. Its protein is CASRGGPYYEQYF.